This T cell receptor beta chain was identified in a study of cytomegalovirus exposure and HLA in healthy donors. The PCR ran on 60 Vbeta and 13 Jbeta primers. The data were produced by immunoSEQ multiplex PCR, yet TCRdb's version contains in-frame clones alone and is incomplete. Found here are fewer than 200,000 clones, about two thirds of them singletons; the top ten hold 2% to 3%. This clone was picked up a small number of times. Sequence at one end of the junction differs from germline and may be a read error. The CDR3 runs 14 residues. Germline CDR1 reads SSHAT; CDR2 reads FNYEAQ (reference sequence).

Material: PBMCs. The sequence derives from a human donor in good health. The chain recombines TRBV7-7 with TRBJ2-3; D is ambiguous. The CDR3: CASSLGPSADTQYF. In DNA form, the CDR3 reads TGTGCTAGCAGCTTAGGCCCCAGCGCAGATACGCAGTATTTT.